These 18 T cell receptor beta chains were sequenced from one sample in a study of T cells after yellow fever vaccination. TCRdb processed the 5' RACE reads anew with MiXCR; each CDR3 protein has one entry. The table shows about 310,000 distinct CDR3 sequences, with around 4% occurring only once. The sequencing here drew on PBMCs, taken on the day of the yellow fever booster vaccination. The receptors shown here come from a man aged 18 to 30 who received the YFV17D yellow fever vaccine.

The sample holds many counts of this clonotype. The chain links TRBV20-1 to TRBJ2-4, with TRBD2 matching 8 bases. Trimming took 3 bases from V and 6 from J; bases not matched to a gene: 7. CDR3 size: 14 residues. CDR1 is DFQATT and CDR2 is SNEGSKA in the germline V gene (reference sequence). CDR3 in DNA: TGCAGTGCTAGTCGGGGGGGCGGTGGAAACATTCAGTACTTC. Protein: CSASRGGGGNIQYF.

The CDR3, as DNA: TGCAGTGCGGGAGCGGCGGGGGCCCAACTAGATACGCAGTATTTT. This sequence encodes CSAGAAGAQLDTQYF. The rearrangement links TRBV20-1 to TRBJ2-3, with D possibly TRBD2 on 7 matching bases. The germline V and J ends were trimmed by 6 bases and 5 bases, with 21 bases remaining between them. CDR3 length: 15 residues. Germline-derived CDR1 and CDR2 are DFQATT and SNEGSKA (reference sequence).

This clonotype was recorded a few times. The chain uses TRBV9 and TRBJ1-3; weak D call: TRBD1 (5 bases). This CDR3 spans 17 amino acids. The germline gives CDR1 SGDLS, CDR2 YYNGEE. The V gene lost 3 bases and the J gene lost 0 bases, with 16 bases spanning the gap. CDR3 nucleotide sequence: TGTGCCAGCAGCGGACGGACGCAAGGGACCTCTGGAAACACCATATATTTT. Amino acids: CASSGRTQGTSGNTIYF.

This clonotype was counted at least ten times. V gene TRBV11-3 combines with J gene TRBJ2-1; D not certain. V lost 5 bases, J lost 7 bases, and 12 bases lay in between. Germline V lookup: CDR1 SGHNT, CDR2 YENEEA. The CDR3 is 13 amino acids. DNA for the CDR3: TGTGCCAGCAGCCCCTCCGGGTGGAATGAGCAGTTCTTC. As protein: CASSPSGWNEQFF.

The gene calls are TRBV6-2 or TRBV6-3 and TRBJ1-5; no clear D. This CDR3 is 15 amino acids long. Trimming stripped 0 bases from V and 2 bases from J, with 8 bases between. Germline V gene data show CDR1 as MNHEY and CDR2 as SVGEGT. The CDR3 DNA is TGTGCCAGCAGTTACTCAGGGCTGGGCAATCAGCCCCAGCATTTT. Translation gives CASSYSGLGNQPQHF.

There are a few counts of this clonotype. The V gene is TRBV10-3, the J gene TRBJ1-1; D not resolved. Germline V gene sequence: CDR1 ENHRY, CDR2 SYGVKD. Trimming shortened V by 0 bases and J by 6 bases, and 11 bases separated the two germline ends. CDR3 size: 14 residues. The CDR3 DNA reads TGTGCCATCAGTGAGTCTGTCACAGCCCCTGAAGCTTTCTTT. It yields the protein CAISESVTAPEAFF.

This clonotype came up many times. The J gene is TRBJ2-2, the V gene TRBV7-3; D is ambiguous. This CDR3 region has 15 residues. Germline values: CDR1 SGHTA, CDR2 FQGTGA. V dropped 2 bases and J dropped 0 bases, with 7 bases sitting between them. The CDR3 sequence is CASSLFGTNTGELFF. The DNA of the CDR3 is TGTGCCAGCAGCTTATTCGGCACGAACACCGGGGAGCTGTTTTTT.

The rearrangement uses TRBV18 and TRBJ1-1; weak D call: TRBD1 (6 bases). Germline CDR1 reads KGHSH; CDR2 reads LQKENI. This CDR3 comprises 17 residues. Trimming removed 0 bases from V and 0 bases from J, with 14 bases in between. CDR3 DNA sequence: TGTGCCAGCTCACCACCGCGAGGGGGACTCATGAACACTGAAGCTTTCTTT. Protein product: CASSPPRGGLMNTEAFF.

This clonotype was seen many times. The rearrangement joins TRBV15 to TRBJ2-3; D remains ambiguous. This CDR3 is 15 amino acids long. V was shortened by 0 bases and J by 7 bases, with 14 bases between the two germline ends. Looked up from germline, CDR1 is LNHNV and CDR2 is YYDKDF (reference sequence). The CDR3 region is CATSRDLGFYYTQYF. The CDR3 region has the DNA TGTGCCACCAGCAGAGATTTGGGTTTCTATTATACGCAGTATTTT.

V and J are TRBV4-3 and TRBJ1-5; D is possibly TRBD1 (5 bases). Germline V lookup: CDR1 LGHNA, CDR2 YSLEER. This CDR3 comprises 15 residues. V was clipped by 0 bases and J by 7 bases, with 13 bases between them. CDR3 amino acids: CASSQDRYDSQPQHF. CDR3 nucleotides: TGCGCCAGCAGCCAAGATCGATACGACAGCCAGCCCCAGCATTTT.

This clonotype was detected ten times or more. The V and J genes are TRBV6-2 or TRBV6-3 and TRBJ2-7; D perhaps matches TRBD2 (5 bases). CDR3 length: 23 amino acids. The V end lost 6 bases, the J end lost 0 bases, and 39 bases lay between the germline ends. From germline, CDR1 is MNHEY and CDR2 SVGEGT. For the CDR3, the DNA is TGTGCCAGCAGGAAACCCGACCCGGTTAAACCGAATCTCGCCGCTGCGGGCTCCTACGAGCAGTACTTC. Translated, it gives CASRKPDPVKPNLAAAGSYEQYF.

This chain links TRBV7-3 with TRBJ1-1; no definite D call. The CDR3 loop spans 14 amino acids. The germline V and J ends were trimmed by 2 bases and 3 bases, with 10 bases remaining between them. CDR1 SGHTA and CDR2 FQGTGA come from the germline V gene. The CDR3 DNA reads as TGTGCCAGCAGCTTATCAGGCCCGGACACTGAAGCTTTCTTT. This sequence encodes CASSLSGPDTEAFF.

This clonotype has a handful of counts. This sequence joins TRBV4-2 and TRBJ1-5, with a tentative D call TRBD1 (5 bases). This CDR3 spans 17 amino acids. CDR1 is LGHNA and CDR2 is YNFKEQ in the germline V gene. Between the trimmed V and J ends, which lost 1 base and 4 bases, there was a span of 17 bases. CDR3 protein: CASSQGDRGSLNQPQHF. The CDR3 coding sequence is TGTGCCAGCAGCCAAGGAGATAGGGGCAGTTTGAATCAGCCCCAGCATTTT.

The V and J genes are TRBV19 and TRBJ2-7; D may be TRBD1 or TRBD2 (5 bases each). Trimming stripped 1 base from V and 0 bases from J, with 13 bases between. Germline V gene sequence: CDR1 LNHDA, CDR2 SQIVND (reference sequence). The CDR3 contains 16 residues. The CDR3 protein is CASSIGRDGPSYEQYF. Here the CDR3 DNA reads TGTGCCAGTAGTATAGGTAGGGACGGACCCTCCTACGAGCAGTACTTC. The full variable domain, with the rest looked up from reference TRBV19 and TRBJ2-7, is DGGITQSPKYLFRKEGQNVTLSCEQNLNHDAMYWYRQDPGQGLRLIYYSQIVNDFQKGDIAEGYSVSREKKESFPLTVTSAQKNPTAFYLCASSIGRDGPSYEQYFGPGTRLTVT.

The table lists this clonotype with many counts. This rearrangement joins TRBV5-4 to TRBJ2-3; either TRBD1 or TRBD2 may supply D (6 bases each). Trimming removed 4 bases at V and 8 bases at J, with 17 bases between. CDR3 length: 14 amino acids. CDR1 SGHNT and CDR2 YYREEE come from the germline V gene (reference sequence). The CDR3 protein is CASSQGKPGGTQYF. In DNA form, the CDR3 reads TGTGCCAGCAGCCAGGGGAAGCCCGGGGGTACGCAGTATTTT. The full variable domain, its missing parts supplied by reference TRBV5-4 and TRBJ2-3, is ETGVTQSPTHLIKTRGQQVTLRCSSQSGHNTVSWYQQALGQGPQFIFQYYREEENGRGNFPPRFSGLQFPNYSSELNVNALELDDSALYLCASSQGKPGGTQYFGPGTRLTVL.

This clonotype was seen a handful of times. This chain links TRBV6-5 with TRBJ2-5; the D gene is possibly TRBD2 (5 bases). Germline loops: CDR1 MNHEY, CDR2 SVGAGI. CDR3 length: 11 amino acids. V was pared by 2 bases and J by 7 bases, with 5 bases between. The CDR3 is CASSYAGTQYF. The CDR3 DNA follows: TGTGCCAGCAGTTACGCGGGGACCCAGTACTTC.

In its sample, this clonotype was seen a few times. The gene calls are TRBV7-9 and TRBJ1-4; D call uncertain. The CDR3 is 15 amino acids. V dropped 1 base and J dropped 3 bases, with 9 bases sitting between them. Germline CDR1 reads SEHNR; CDR2 reads FQNEAQ (reference sequence). For the CDR3, the DNA is TGTGCCAGCAGCTTAGGGGCAGGATCTAATGAAAAACTGTTTTTT. Its protein product is CASSLGAGSNEKLFF.

The rearrangement links TRBV20-1 to TRBJ2-5, with D possibly TRBD2 on 6 matching bases. V lost 5 bases to trimming and J lost 1 base, with 14 bases between them. CDR1 and CDR2 (germline): DFQATT, SNEGSKA (reference sequence). The CDR3 totals 14 residues. CDR3 sequence: CSAGLGTLQETQYF. DNA for the CDR3: TGCAGTGCTGGTCTCGGGACTCTCCAAGAGACCCAGTACTTC.